Each of the 14 T cell receptor beta chains below was sequenced from the same sample in a study of cytomegalovirus exposure and HLA in healthy donors. The PCR ran on 60 Vbeta and 13 Jbeta primers. Assay used: immunoSEQ multiplex PCR; TCRdb lists only in-frame clones, some missing. The table lists more than 130,000 clones, 73% of them singletons. The sequenced sample consisted of PBMCs. The receptors originated from a human donor in good health.

This rearrangement joins TRBV11-3 to TRBJ2-1; the match to TRBD2 covers 11 bases. The germline gives CDR1 SGHNT, CDR2 YENEEA. V gave up 3 bases and J gave up 0 bases; unmatched junction bases: 1. The CDR3 is 16 residues long. The CDR3 DNA follows: TGTGCCAGCAGCTTCCTAGCGGGAGGCTCCTACAATGAGCAGTTCTTC. Translation gives CASSFLAGGSYNEQFF.

This chain links TRBV7-9 with TRBJ2-5, with 7 bases aligning to TRBD2. Germline assignment: CDR1 SEHNR and CDR2 FQNEAQ (reference sequence). V lost 5 bases and J lost 5; bases outside the gene matches: 8. The CDR3 spans 14 residues. CDR3 amino acids: CASSRIGGWETQYF. DNA for the CDR3: TGTGCCAGCAGCCGTATCGGGGGGTGGGAGACCCAGTACTTC.

The table lists this clone with a few counts. The chain combines TRBV13 with TRBJ2-7; D is unclear. The CDR3 totals 14 residues. V was clipped by 1 base and J by 6 bases, with 13 bases between them. In germline, CDR1 is PRHDT, CDR2 FYEKMQ (reference sequence). The chain's CDR3 is CASSLVGRNLEQYF. The DNA of the CDR3 is TGTGCCAGCAGCTTAGTTGGCAGGAACCTCGAGCAGTACTTC. Using reference TRBV13 and TRBJ2-7 for the parts outside the CDR3, the full variable domain is AAGVIQSPRHLIKEKRETATLKCYPIPRHDTVYWYQQGPGQDPQFLISFYEKMQSDKGSIPDRFSAQQFSDYHSELNMSSLELGDSALYFCASSLVGRNLEQYFGPGTRLTVT.

This chain links TRBV11-2 with TRBJ2-5, with a tentative D call TRBD1 (6 bases). The CDR3 has 14 residues. Deletions cut 5 bases from V and 5 bases from J, with 15 bases between. Germline V gives CDR1 SGHAT, CDR2 FQNNGV. CDR3 in amino acids: CASSEDRPVETQYF. In DNA, the CDR3 is TGTGCCAGCAGCGAAGACAGGCCGGTGGAGACCCAGTACTTC.

This clone was seen more than once but under ten times. The CDR3 here is CSALKLRGISYEQYF. The CDR3 nucleotides read TGCAGCGCCCTAAAGCTCAGGGGAATATCCTACGAGCAGTACTTC. The chain combines TRBV29-1 with TRBJ2-5; tentative D call: TRBD1 (6 bases). The last part of the DNA fits TRBJ2-7 better; the J call may be wrong. Germline assignment: CDR1 SQVTM and CDR2 ANQGSEA. The CDR3 is made up of 15 amino acids.

The chain recombines TRBV5-1 with TRBJ2-3; TRBD2 is a possible D gene (6 bases). Germline CDR1 reads SGHRS; CDR2 reads YFSETQ. V dropped 4 bases and J dropped 6 bases, with 9 bases sitting between them. The CDR3 length is 12 residues. CDR3 sequence (DNA): TGCGCCAGCAGCGACGGAGGGGATACGCAGTATTTT. This codes for CASSDGGDTQYF.

The rearrangement joins TRBV11-3 to TRBJ2-1, with a tentative D call TRBD2 (6 bases). V was cut by 3 bases and J by 0 bases, with 15 bases left in between. The CDR3 has 17 amino acids. CDR1 and CDR2 (germline): SGHNT, YENEEA. The CDR3 is CASSLELTGDSYNEQFF. CDR3 sequence (DNA): TGTGCCAGCAGCTTGGAGTTGACGGGAGACTCCTACAATGAGCAGTTCTTC.

The chain recombines TRBV27 with TRBJ1-2, with 8 bases lining up with TRBD1. Germline V CDR1 and CDR2: MNHEY, SMNVEV (reference sequence). Trimming took 4 bases from V and 5 from J; bases not matched to a gene: 9. The CDR3 is 15 residues long. Here the CDR3 DNA reads TGTGCCAGCAGTTCATACCGGACAGGGAATTATGGCTACACCTTC. Its protein product is CASSSYRTGNYGYTF.

This clone has just one count. The rearrangement links TRBV2 to TRBJ2-7; TRBD2 matches at 8 bases. Germline lookup yields CDR1 SNHLY and CDR2 FYNNEI. The CDR3 is made up of 15 amino acids. J was trimmed by 7 bases and V by 8 bases; bases with no gene match: 16. Here the CDR3 DNA reads TGTGCCAGCGAGTCTTGGACTAGCTCCCCAGGGGAGCAGTACTTC. Translating gives CASESWTSSPGEQYF.

The rearrangement links TRBV9 to TRBJ1-4; D is perhaps TRBD1 (6 bases). Germline values: CDR1 SGDLS, CDR2 YYNGEE. V lost 0 bases, J lost 6 bases, and 9 bases lay in between. The CDR3 totals 14 residues. In DNA, the CDR3 is TGTGCCAGCAGCGTAGGCACAGGGCATGAAAAACTGTTTTTT. This sequence encodes CASSVGTGHEKLFF.

There are a few counts of this clone. The chain uses TRBV11-1 and TRBJ2-7, with TRBD2 matching over 13 bases. With V trimmed by 4 bases and J by 3 bases, 6 bases remained unmatched. The CDR3 covers 16 residues. Germline values: CDR1 SGHAT, CDR2 FQDESV (reference sequence). DNA of the CDR3: TGTGCCAGCAGCTGGACTAGCGGGAGTGCGGACTACGAGCAGTACTTC. Protein: CASSWTSGSADYEQYF.

This clone came up a few times. V is TRBV18 and J is TRBJ2-2, with D possibly TRBD1 on 6 matching bases. Germline V gene lookup returns CDR1 KGHSH and CDR2 LQKENI. V was trimmed by 4 bases and J by 1 base, leaving 10 bases between them. The CDR3 runs 15 residues. Written as DNA, the CDR3 is TGTGCCAGCTCACTCACACAGGGGAACACCGGGGAGCTGTTTTTT. Protein sequence: CASSLTQGNTGELFF.

The chain carries TRBV9 and TRBJ2-1; D not certain. The germline V gene has CDR1 SGDLS and CDR2 YYNGEE. The CDR3 is 13 residues long. Trimming shortened V by 3 bases and J by 4 bases, and 8 bases separated the two germline ends. CDR3 bases: TGTGCCAGCAGCGGCCAAGAGTACAATGAGCAGTTCTTC. Protein: CASSGQEYNEQFF.

In this sample, this clone turned up once. This rearrangement joins TRBV11-3 to TRBJ2-1, with D possibly TRBD1 on 7 matching bases. CDR1 and CDR2 (germline): SGHNT, YENEEA. The CDR3 runs 17 residues. The ends were cut back, 4 bases at V and 6 bases at J, with 22 bases in the middle. This CDR3 is CASSSYEEGARSNEQFF. CDR3 coding DNA: TGTGCCAGCAGCTCATACGAGGAGGGGGCGAGGAGCAATGAGCAGTTCTTC. Looking up the rest from reference TRBV11-3 and TRBJ2-1 gives the full variable domain: EAGVVQSPRYKIIEKKQPVAFWCNPISGHNTLYWYLQNLGQGPELLIRYENEEAVDDSQLPKDRFSAERLKGVDSTLKIQPAELGDSAVYLCASSSYEEGARSNEQFFGPGTRLTVL.